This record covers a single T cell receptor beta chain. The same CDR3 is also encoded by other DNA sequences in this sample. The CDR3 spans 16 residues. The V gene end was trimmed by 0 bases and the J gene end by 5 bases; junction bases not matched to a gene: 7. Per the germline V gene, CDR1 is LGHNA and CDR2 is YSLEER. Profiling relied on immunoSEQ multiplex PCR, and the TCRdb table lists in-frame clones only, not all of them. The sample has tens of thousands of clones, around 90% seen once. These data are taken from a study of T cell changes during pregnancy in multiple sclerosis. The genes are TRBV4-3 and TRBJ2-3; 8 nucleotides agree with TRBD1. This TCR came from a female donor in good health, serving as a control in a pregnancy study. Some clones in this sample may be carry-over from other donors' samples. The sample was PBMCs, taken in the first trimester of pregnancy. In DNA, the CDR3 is TGCGCCAGCAGCCAAGATGGCAGGGGGCATGGAGATACGCAGTATTTT. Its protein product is CASSQDGRGHGDTQYF.